Shown below are 15 T cell receptor beta chains from a single sample sequenced in a study of T cells in Graves' hyperthyroidism and ophthalmopathy. RNA transcripts yielded amplified TCR beta CDR3 regions. First-round RT-PCR with HTBI primers amplified the TCR CDR3 region. A single record per CDR3 protein comes from TCRdb applying MiXCR to the multiplex PCR reads. This table holds about 400,000 distinct CDR3 sequences, more than 13% found once. Sequencing was performed on blood. Receptors were obtained from a man aged 50 to 60 with Graves' ophthalmopathy.

This clonotype was seen many times. The genes are TRBV28 and TRBJ1-2; 8 positions agree with TRBD1. V was clipped by 2 bases and J by 6 bases; unmatched bases: 8. CDR1 is MDHEN, CDR2 SYDVKM, per germline. The CDR3 spans 15 residues. CDR3 protein: CASSLQAGGANGYTF. Written as DNA, the CDR3 is TGTGCCAGCAGTTTACAGGCAGGGGGCGCGAATGGCTACACCTTC.

A remark on this clonotype: This may stem from a read error, because a much larger clone lies one nucleotide away. The rearrangement uses TRBV24-1 and TRBJ2-1, with D perhaps assigned TRBD1 or TRBD2 (6 bases each). CDR3 length equals 15 residues. The germline V gene has CDR1 KGHDR and CDR2 SFDVKD. Trimming took 3 bases from V and 8 from J, leaving 16 bases between them. The CDR3 DNA is TGTGCCACCAGTGATAGGGGGGAGGTGTTCGATGAGCAGTTCTTC. Amino acids: CATSDRGEVFDEQFF.

This clonotype was recorded at least ten times. The rearrangement joins TRBV18 to TRBJ1-1, with a tentative D call TRBD1 (6 bases). The CDR3 runs 16 residues. Germline values: CDR1 KGHSH, CDR2 LQKENI. The germline V and J ends were trimmed by 2 bases and 4 bases, with 17 bases remaining between them. The chain's CDR3 is CASSPIERRGFTEAFF. The CDR3 region has the DNA TGTGCCAGCTCACCAATCGAGCGCAGGGGTTTCACTGAAGCTTTCTTT.

This clonotype was observed at least ten times. This sequence joins TRBV12-3 or TRBV12-4 and TRBJ2-4; D is ambiguous. The V end lost 2 bases, the J end lost 5 bases, and 13 bases lay between the germline ends. CDR3 size: 15 residues. The CDR3 here is CASSLRPSRQNIQYF. CDR3 bases: TGTGCCAGCAGTTTAAGACCGAGCCGCCAAAACATTCAGTACTTC.

In its sample, this clonotype was seen many times. V is TRBV30 and J is TRBJ2-1, with 7 bases matching TRBD2. Germline assignment: CDR1 GTSNPN and CDR2 SVGIG (reference sequence). This CDR3 comprises 15 residues. The ends lost 3 bases at V and 0 bases at J; junction bases unmatched: 5. CDR3 amino acids: CAWRREGSSYNEQFF. The CDR3 DNA sequence: TGTGCCTGGAGAAGGGAGGGGAGCTCCTACAATGAGCAGTTCTTC. The whole variable domain, filled in from reference TRBV30 and TRBJ2-1, reads SQTIHQWPATLVQPVGSPLSLECTVEGTSNPNLYWYRQAAGRGLQLLFYSVGIGQISSEVPQNLSASRPQDRQFILSSKKLLLSDSGFYLCAWRREGSSYNEQFFGPGTRLTVL.

V is TRBV7-2 and J is TRBJ1-5, with no clear D. The tail of the sequence fits TRBJ2-3 better, so the J call may be wrong. Germline values: CDR1 SGHTA, CDR2 FQGNSA. CDR3 length equals 13 residues. The DNA for the CDR3 is TGTGCCAGCAGCAGCGTAAGCAATCAGCCCCAGTATTTT. Its translation: CASSSVSNQPQYF.

This clonotype has ten or more counts. V and J are TRBV18 and TRBJ2-7, with D uncertain. Trimming stripped 1 base from V and 2 bases from J, with 12 bases between. CDR1 and CDR2 from the germline V gene are KGHSH and LQKENI. This CDR3 comprises 15 residues. The CDR3 DNA reads TGTGCCAGCTCACCACTTTCTGGAATAACCTACGAGCAGTACTTC. Translating it yields CASSPLSGITYEQYF.

This clonotype was recorded at least ten times. The chain is built from TRBV30 and TRBJ2-3, with D hard to call. V dropped 2 bases and J dropped 9 bases, with 12 bases sitting between them. There are 12 residues in the CDR3. CDR1 is GTSNPN and CDR2 is SVGIG in the germline V gene (reference sequence). CDR3 coding DNA: TGTGCCTGGAGTCTACTCCTGCAGACGCAGTATTTT. The encoded protein is CAWSLLLQTQYF.

This clonotype was counted many times. The DNA for the CDR3 is TGCGCCAGCAGGGGGGTTGAGTCAGGTTTTACAGATACGCAGTATTTT. Translating gives CASRGVESGFTDTQYF. The chain combines TRBV5-1 with TRBJ2-3; D is possibly TRBD1 or TRBD2 (5 bases each). V gave up 5 bases and J gave up 3 bases, with 19 bases separating them. This CDR3 has 16 amino acids. Germline CDR1 and CDR2: SGHRS and YFSETQ.

This clonotype was recorded at least ten times. This sequence joins TRBV28 and TRBJ2-2, with 7 bases identical to TRBD2. CDR3 size: 15 residues. Germline CDR1 and CDR2: MDHEN and SYDVKM. V lost 2 bases, J lost 1 base, and 1 base stayed unmatched. The DNA of the CDR3 is TGTGCCAGCAGTTTAGGACTAGGGAACACCGGGGAGCTGTTTTTT. It yields the protein CASSLGLGNTGELFF.

V gene TRBV20-1 combines with J gene TRBJ2-3, with 11 bases aligning to TRBD1. Germline CDR1 DFQATT, CDR2 SNEGSKA (reference sequence). V shed 2 bases and J 8 bases; nucleotides not matched to a gene: 6. This CDR3 is 14 amino acids long. DNA for the CDR3: TGCAGTGCTAGACCGGACAGGGGGCTGGTTACGCAGTATTTT. It is translated as CSARPDRGLVTQYF.

The sample holds many counts of this clonotype. The chain couples TRBV7-9 to TRBJ2-3; the match to TRBD2 covers 7 bases. The CDR3 extends over 17 amino acids. Germline CDR1 reads SEHNR; CDR2 reads FQNEAQ (reference sequence). The V segment lost 1 base and the J segment 0 bases; nucleotides outside the gene matches: 7. In DNA form, the CDR3 reads TGTGCCAGCAGCTTAGTTGCGTCTAGCGGAAGCACAGATACGCAGTATTTT. It specifies CASSLVASSGSTDTQYF.

This clonotype was counted ten times or more. CDR3 loop: CASSHRGGNQPQHF. Here the CDR3 DNA reads TGTGCCAGCAGCCACAGGGGTGGCAATCAGCCCCAGCATTTT. V usage is TRBV19 and J usage is TRBJ1-5; 7 bases fit TRBD1. Germline loops: CDR1 LNHDA, CDR2 SQIVND (reference sequence). This CDR3 has 14 amino acids. V gave up 9 bases and J gave up 2 bases; unmatched junction bases: 7.

The sample holds many counts of this clonotype. V usage is TRBV3-1 and J usage is TRBJ2-5, with a possible D match to TRBD1 (6 bases). There are 14 residues in the CDR3. V lost 0 bases to trimming and J lost 4 bases, with 9 bases between them. CDR1 is LGHDT, CDR2 YNNKEL, per germline (reference sequence). CDR3 region: CASSQDTRGETQYF. The CDR3 region has the DNA TGTGCCAGCAGCCAAGACACCAGGGGAGAGACCCAGTACTTC.

The chain recombines TRBV29-1 with TRBJ2-7, with D unresolved. The CDR3 is 12 residues long. Germline V gene data show CDR1 as SQVTM and CDR2 as ANQGSEA. With 2 bases removed from V and 4 bases from J, the gap between germline ends came to 9 bases. CDR3 protein: CSVETDRYEQYF. CDR3 nucleotide sequence: TGCAGCGTTGAAACGGACCGGTACGAGCAGTACTTC.